This T cell receptor (beta chain) was sequenced during a study of blood T cell repertoires in COVID-19 (dated by TCRdb to 2018 to 2020). Context from the whole study: The collaborator samples originated in the United States, Italy and Spain and spanned the acute and convalescent phases of COVID-19. Sample metadata almost always included a de-identified subject ID, COVID-19 status, age in years and sex. The repertoires were released in a freely available public database meant as a resource for research on the immune response to SARS-CoV-2. Where available, HLA class I and class II types were obtained from metadata supplied by the sample provider rather than from assay-based typing. Deeply sampled blood TCRbeta repertoires from subjects exposed to, actively infected with, or recovered from COVID-19 were included in the dataset. The samples were drawn from the first 160 participants of the ongoing ImmuneRACE study and from over 950 subjects provided by 6 global collaborators. The prospective study material was composed of cDNA or gDNA derived from T cells, B-cell-depleted T cells, or PBMCs. Study-level results and caveats: The quantity of clinical and demographic metadata differed by source and by participant and was supplied without curation.

TCRbeta CDR3 regions were amplified from genomic DNA by means of the immunoSEQ Assay, a bias-controlled multiplex PCR. The paper's data handling went like this. The number of nucleated cells in each sample was estimated by amplification of reference gene primers within the assay. To quantify the absolute abundance of each unique TCRbeta CDR3 rearrangement, sequence reads were collapsed and filtered. Productive Simpson clonality was computed per sample as the square root of Simpson's diversity index over productive rearrangements. This is the immuneACCESS table as TCRdb keeps it, with only in-frame sequences that have V and J called. A part of the clones is gone; compared with another copy, unresolved V genes explain less than half, and the rest is unexplained. V, J and clone size are taken as reported in that table, and D and trimming were inferred from the DNA itself. The sample table records approximately 130,000 clones; about 76% of these occur just once. The ten biggest clones cover roughly 9% of the sample.

As to this clone: No cognate antigen has been identified for it. No per-base quality is available; no much larger clone lies one base away.

Trimming costs V 0 bases and J 3 bases, and their ends lie 8 bases apart. Spanning cysteine to phenylalanine, the CDR3 consists of 14 amino acids. The DNA shown is the 42-base CDR3, in frame from base 1. Via the germline V gene, CDR1 is SGHTA and CDR2 FQGTGA. Whole blood was collected in K2EDTA tubes by collaborating institutions according to the institutions' own protocols. Collaborator samples were shipped for TCRbeta analysis as frozen whole blood, isolated PBMCs, or DNA extracted from either sample type. The sample was peripheral blood. Recombination linked TRBV7-3 to TRBJ1-1; the D gene cannot be resolved reliably. The TCR comes from a woman aged 55-69 years with active or convalescent COVID-19. The sequenced DNA is TGTGCCAGCAGCTTAACGCCGGTAGACACTGAAGCTTTCTTT. It translates to CASSLTPVDTEAFF.